These 17 T cell receptor beta chains originate from one sample sequenced in a study of blood T cell repertoires in COVID-19. Clones were sequenced by immunoSEQ multiplex PCR, and TCRdb holds only the in-frame ones, with some missing. The sample includes roughly 60,000 clones, around 83% seen only once; the top ten take 5.6%. The sequenced material came from peripheral blood. The source of these receptors is a woman aged 55-70 years with acute or convalescent COVID-19.

The CDR3 reads CASSRTGQGFDQPQHF. CDR3 DNA sequence: TGTGCCAGCAGCCGCACAGGACAGGGTTTTGATCAGCCCCAGCATTTT. The chain is built from TRBV7-2 and TRBJ1-5, with 8 bases identical to TRBD1. Per the germline V gene, CDR1 is SGHTA and CDR2 is FQGNSA. There are 16 residues in the CDR3. V trimming: 5 bases; J trimming: 5 bases; junction bases outside the gene matches: 11.

V is TRBV6-5 and J is TRBJ2-7; D possibly corresponds to TRBD1 (6 bases). The V gene lost 2 bases and the J gene lost 2 bases, with 13 bases spanning the gap. Per the germline V gene, CDR1 is MNHEY and CDR2 is SVGAGI. The CDR3 has 15 residues. The CDR3 reads CASSYGAGATYEQYF. DNA for the CDR3: TGTGCCAGCAGTTACGGCGCAGGGGCCACCTACGAGCAGTACTTC.

The CDR3, as DNA: TGTGCCAGCAGAACAGGGGTCGGGGATTCACCCCTCCACTTT. Residues: CASRTGVGDSPLHF. The J gene is TRBJ1-6, the V gene TRBV4-2; 7 bases are a match to TRBD1. Looked up from germline, CDR1 is LGHNA and CDR2 is YNFKEQ. This CDR3 is built from 14 residues. Losses at the gene ends were 6 bases for V and 8 bases for J; bases not matched to a gene: 7.

V gene TRBV18 combines with J gene TRBJ1-3; 7 bases agree with TRBD1. V lost 4 bases, J lost 4 bases, and 7 bases stayed unmatched. CDR3 length: 15 amino acids. Germline V gene data show CDR1 as KGHSH and CDR2 as LQKENI. CDR3 DNA sequence: TGTGCCAGCTCACAGAAGACAGGGTCCGGAAACACCATATATTTT. Amino acids: CASSQKTGSGNTIYF.

CDR3 sequence (DNA): TGTGCCAGCTCCCGTGGACAGATTGGAAACACCATATATTTT. Translating it yields CASSRGQIGNTIYF. J is TRBJ1-3 and V is TRBV18; TRBD1 is a possible D gene (6 bases). Trimming removed 6 bases at V and 3 bases at J, with 12 bases between. The CDR3 spans 14 residues. Germline assignment: CDR1 KGHSH and CDR2 LQKENI.

The chain combines TRBV6-1 with TRBJ1-3; no reliable D call. The germline CDR1 and CDR2 sequences are MNHNS and SASEGT. Trimming left V 1 base short and J 4 bases short, with 5 bases between. CDR3 length equals 13 residues. DNA of the CDR3: TGTGCCAGCAGTGAAGACAGAGGAAACACCATATATTTT. Translating it yields CASSEDRGNTIYF.

CDR3 in amino acids: CASSSQGAKAFF. CDR3 DNA sequence: TGTGCCAGCAGTTCCCAGGGGGCGAAAGCTTTCTTT. The rearrangement joins TRBV6-5 to TRBJ1-1; 8 nucleotides line up with TRBD1. The CDR3 consists of 12 residues. Trimming cost V 4 bases and J 9 bases; bases outside gene matches: 4. Germline V gene sequence: CDR1 MNHEY, CDR2 SVGAGI.

The rearrangement uses TRBV19 and TRBJ1-2, with a weak D call TRBD1 (5 bases). The germline gives CDR1 LNHDA, CDR2 SQIVND (reference sequence). V dropped 7 bases and J dropped 3 bases, with 21 bases sitting between them. The CDR3 is 16 residues long. Here the CDR3 DNA reads TGTGCCAGTACCCCGGTTGGTGGGGGGTCCTACTATGGCTACACCTTC. It yields the protein CASTPVGGGSYYGYTF.

V gene TRBV21-1 combines with J gene TRBJ2-7; TRBD1 was called by the table and not checked on the DNA. TRBV21-1 is a documented pseudogene. The CDR3 sequence is 14 residues long. CDR3 residues: CASSKGQGIHEQYF. CDR3 nucleotide sequence: TGTGCCAGCAGCAAGGGACAGGGGATCCACGAGCAGTACTTC.

The chain joins TRBV7-4 to TRBJ2-7; tentatively, D is TRBD2 (6 bases). Germline CDR1 is SGHVT and CDR2 is SQSDAQ. Trimming removed 1 base from V and 5 bases from J, with 21 bases in between. The CDR3 is 17 residues long. CDR3 region: CASSLVTRRGRSHEQYF. As DNA, the CDR3 is TGTGCCAGCAGCTTAGTGACCCGGCGGGGCCGAAGCCACGAGCAGTACTTC. The full variable domain, rest sourced from reference TRBV7-4 and TRBJ2-7, is GAGVSQSPRYKVAKRGRDVALRCDSISGHVTLYWYRQTLGQGSEVLTYSQSDAQRDKSGRPSGRFSAERPERSVSTLKIQRTEQGDSAVYLCASSLVTRRGRSHEQYFGPGTRLTVT.

The chain carries TRBV28 and TRBJ1-5, with TRBD1 matching 9 bases. The length of the CDR3 is 15 residues. Germline CDR1 MDHEN, CDR2 SYDVKM. After removal of 6 bases from V and 7 bases from J, the junction contained 10 bases not matched to a gene. The CDR3 sequence: CASRGSDRGNQPQHF. As DNA, the CDR3 is TGTGCCAGCAGAGGATCGGACAGGGGAAACCAGCCCCAGCATTTT.

This clone was counted between two and nine times. The V and J genes are TRBV5-1 and TRBJ1-4, with D possibly being TRBD1 (5 bases). The length of the CDR3 is 17 residues. Germline V gene lookup returns CDR1 SGHRS and CDR2 YFSETQ. Between the trimmed V and J ends, which lost 3 bases and 2 bases, there was a span of 17 bases. The CDR3 nucleotides read TGCGCCAGCAGCTCCGCCCTAGGGACTGCCACTAATGAAAAACTGTTTTTT. Translated, it gives CASSSALGTATNEKLFF. The variable domain in full, with the rest retrieved from reference TRBV5-1 and TRBJ1-4, is KAGVTQTPRYLIKTRGQQVTLSCSPISGHRSVSWYQQTPGQGLQFLFEYFSETQRNKGNFPGRFSGRQFSNSRSEMNVSTLELGDSALYLCASSSALGTATNEKLFFGSGTQLSVL.

The V and J genes are TRBV2 and TRBJ2-1, with 11 bases aligning to TRBD2. J lost 1 base, V lost 8 bases, and 4 bases had no gene match. The germline CDR1 and CDR2 sequences are SNHLY and FYNNEI. The length of the CDR3 is 15 residues. This CDR3 is CASHASGGSYNEQFF. DNA for the CDR3: TGTGCCAGCCATGCTAGCGGGGGGTCCTACAATGAGCAGTTCTTC.

This clone was observed once. The V gene is TRBV27, the J gene TRBJ1-1; 8 nucleotides line up with TRBD1. This CDR3 is built from 15 residues. Germline V CDR1 and CDR2: MNHEY, SMNVEV (reference sequence). V lost 5 bases to trimming and J lost 4 bases; unmatched junction nucleotides: 9. In nucleotides, the CDR3 is TGTGCCAGCAGTCCACGGACAGGGCGGCTCACTGAAGCTTTCTTT. Its protein product is CASSPRTGRLTEAFF.

The gene calls are TRBV7-3 and TRBJ1-1, with a possible D match to TRBD1 (5 bases). Trimming pared 6 bases from V and 0 bases from J, leaving 11 bases between. The CDR3 length is 14 residues. Germline-derived CDR1 and CDR2 are SGHTA and FQGTGA. CDR3 sequence reads: CASRLDSLNTEAFF. DNA of the CDR3: TGTGCCAGCAGGCTAGACAGCTTGAACACTGAAGCTTTCTTT.

The V gene is TRBV30, the J gene TRBJ1-3, with TRBD1 identical over 8 bases. The V and J ends lost 5 bases and 0 bases, in that order; junction bases with no gene match: 6. The CDR3 is 15 amino acids. Germline V gives CDR1 GTSNPN, CDR2 SVGIG (reference sequence). The CDR3 DNA reads as TGTGCCTGGGCTCGGGACAGGACCTCTGGAAACACCATATATTTT. It specifies CAWARDRTSGNTIYF.

The chain employs TRBV9 and TRBJ2-1, with 11 bases aligning to TRBD2. In germline, CDR1 is SGDLS, CDR2 YYNGEE. Trimming took 3 bases from V and 10 from J; bases not matched to a gene: 6. There are 14 residues in the CDR3. CDR3 in amino acids: CASSALLAGEEQFF. The CDR3 nucleotides are TGTGCCAGCAGCGCGCTACTAGCGGGGGAGGAGCAGTTCTTC.